This T cell receptor beta chain is from a study of shared clonotypes between healthy human individuals. The overall study: Three CD4 naive, three CD4 memory, two CD8 naive and one CD8 memory plate were used per donor.

Selected positively for CCR7 and CD45RO-negative, naive CD8 cells excluded terminally differentiated effector memory CD45RA+ cells. DNA at approximately 200 ng, 30,000 or so T cell genomes, went into sorted-subset replicate PCRs. Produced via immunoSEQ multiplex PCR; TCRdb's table is partial and in-frame only. Among about 2 million clones listed, about 95% were seen once. Notes on this clone: Its antigen remains unidentified.

Germline trimming cut 7 bases from V and 4 bases from J; bases unmatched to any gene: 4. The length of the CDR3 is 14 residues. Germline V lookup: CDR1 MNHEY, CDR2 SVGAGI. Whole-study findings and limits: The low donor count limited represented genetic and exposure-history diversity.

The sequenced sample was naive CD8+ T cells sorted from blood. The rearrangement uses TRBV6-5 and TRBJ2-5; TRBD2 matches at 12 bases. The clonotype originates from a man aged 18 to 30 in good health. CDR3 DNA: TGTGCCAGCACCCCACTAGCGGGAGGAGAGACCCAGTACTTC. As protein: CASTPLAGGETQYF.